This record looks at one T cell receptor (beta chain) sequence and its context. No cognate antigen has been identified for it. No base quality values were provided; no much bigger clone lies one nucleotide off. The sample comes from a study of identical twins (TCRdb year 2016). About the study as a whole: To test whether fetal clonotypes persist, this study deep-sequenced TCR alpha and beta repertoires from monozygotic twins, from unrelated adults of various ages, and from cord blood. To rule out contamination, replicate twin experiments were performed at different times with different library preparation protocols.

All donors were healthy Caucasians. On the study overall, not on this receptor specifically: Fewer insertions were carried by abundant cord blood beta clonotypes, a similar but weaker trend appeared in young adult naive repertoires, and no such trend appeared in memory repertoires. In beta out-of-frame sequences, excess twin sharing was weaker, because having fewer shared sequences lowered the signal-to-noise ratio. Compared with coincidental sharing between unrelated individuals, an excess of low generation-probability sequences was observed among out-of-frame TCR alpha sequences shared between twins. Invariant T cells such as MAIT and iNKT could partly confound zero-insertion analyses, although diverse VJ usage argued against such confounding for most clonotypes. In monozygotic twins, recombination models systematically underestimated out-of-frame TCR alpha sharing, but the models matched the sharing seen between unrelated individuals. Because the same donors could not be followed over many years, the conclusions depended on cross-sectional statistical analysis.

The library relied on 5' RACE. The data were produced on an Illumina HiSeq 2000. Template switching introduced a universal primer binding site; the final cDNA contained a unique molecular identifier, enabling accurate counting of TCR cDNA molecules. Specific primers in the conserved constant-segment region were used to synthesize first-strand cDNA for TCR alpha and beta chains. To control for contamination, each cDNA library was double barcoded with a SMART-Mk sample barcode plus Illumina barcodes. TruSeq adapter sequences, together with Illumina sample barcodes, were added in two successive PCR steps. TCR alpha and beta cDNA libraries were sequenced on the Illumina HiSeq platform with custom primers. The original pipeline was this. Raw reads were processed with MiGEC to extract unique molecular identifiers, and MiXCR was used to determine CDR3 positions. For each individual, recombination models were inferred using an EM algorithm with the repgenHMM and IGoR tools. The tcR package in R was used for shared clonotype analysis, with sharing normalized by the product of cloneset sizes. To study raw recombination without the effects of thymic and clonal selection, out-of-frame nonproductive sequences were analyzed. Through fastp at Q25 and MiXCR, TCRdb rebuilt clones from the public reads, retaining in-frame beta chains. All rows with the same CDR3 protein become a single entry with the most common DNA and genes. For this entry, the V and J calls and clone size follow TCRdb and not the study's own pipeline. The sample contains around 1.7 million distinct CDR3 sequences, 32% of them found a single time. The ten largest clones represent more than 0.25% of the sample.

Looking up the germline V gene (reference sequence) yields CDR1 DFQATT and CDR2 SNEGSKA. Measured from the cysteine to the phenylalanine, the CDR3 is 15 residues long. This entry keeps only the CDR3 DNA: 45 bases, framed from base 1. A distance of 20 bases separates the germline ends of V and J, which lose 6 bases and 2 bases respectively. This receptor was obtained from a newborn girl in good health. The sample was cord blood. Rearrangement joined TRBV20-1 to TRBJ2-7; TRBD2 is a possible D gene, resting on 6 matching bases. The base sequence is TGCAGTGCCGATCTAACCGGGACTGCCGCCTACGAGCAGTACTTC. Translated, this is CSADLTGTAAYEQYF.